This T cell receptor (beta chain) was documented in a study of cytotoxic CD8 clonotypes in ibrutinib-treated CLL. This CDR3 is 12 amino acids long. Germline CDR1 and CDR2: SGHRS and YFSETQ. Trimming pared 0 bases from V and 4 bases from J, leaving 4 bases between. Turning to this clone: Antigen unknown. The sample has other DNA sequences that encode this CDR3 too.

Researchers set a sequencing depth target of 1 in 200,000 to 1 in 1 million T cells. The assay was immunoSEQ multiplex PCR, and TCRdb's table has in-frame clones only and misses some. The repertoire holds hundreds of thousands of clones, with roughly two thirds as singletons. Study findings and constraints: Against age-matched healthy donors, baseline clonality ran higher and tracked circulating CD8+ T-cell counts.

The chain employs TRBV5-1 and TRBJ2-5; D remains unclear. Sequenced here: PBMCs, sampled after 36 months of ibrutinib treatment. This TCR came from a human donor with chronic lymphocytic leukemia. CDR3 sequence (DNA): TGCGCCAGCAGCTTGGACAGAGAGACCCAGTACTTC. Protein product: CASSLDRETQYF.